Listed here are 10 T cell receptor beta chains from one sample, sequenced in a study of synovial regulatory T cells in juvenile arthritis. Generated by immunoSEQ multiplex PCR, the TCRdb table keeps only in-frame clones and is missing some. Here the sample table reports approximately 9,300 clones. The sample was Treg cells from blood. Subset described: remaining (HLA-DR-negative) circulating blood Treg cells. These TCRs come from a donor aged 2 to 35 with juvenile idiopathic arthritis.

The chain links TRBV6-6 to TRBJ1-3. The CDR3 totals 15 residues. DNA for this receptor is not on file. Germline V gene data show CDR1 as MNHNY and CDR2 as SVGAGI (reference sequence). This chain's CDR3 is CASSRIRKSGNTIYF.

V gene TRBV6-4 combines with J gene TRBJ2-3; TCRdb indicates TRBD2, and absent DNA this call remains unverified. This CDR3 has 15 residues. DNA was not recorded. Germline values: CDR1 MRHNA, CDR2 SNTAGT. CDR3 loop: CASSDSSGRADTQYF.

The genes are TRBV6-5 and TRBJ1-4. The CDR3 is 13 residues long. DNA for this receptor is not on file. Germline V lookup: CDR1 MNHEY, CDR2 SVGAGI. CDR3: CASSYSWNEKLFF.

V gene TRBV5-1 combines with J gene TRBJ2-6; TCRdb indicates TRBD1, and absent DNA this call remains unverified. Germline lookup yields CDR1 SGHRS and CDR2 YFSETQ. The CDR3 is 18 amino acids. The coding DNA is unavailable. CDR3 residues: CASSSRSGPSSGANVLTF.

V usage is TRBV14 and J usage is TRBJ1-2. CDR1 is SGHDN and CDR2 is FVKESK in the germline V gene. The CDR3 covers 15 residues. No DNA is listed. The CDR3 region is CASRNTQTTIYGYTF.

The gene calls are TRBV10-3 and TRBJ1-2. This CDR3 has 12 amino acids. Nucleotide data are not available. Germline V gene sequence: CDR1 ENHRY, CDR2 SYGVKD. CDR3 loop: CAIGGQNYGYTF.

The chain uses TRBV7-9 and TRBJ2-7. This CDR3 spans 14 amino acids. No DNA accompanies this entry. CDR1 is SEHNR and CDR2 is FQNEAQ in the germline V gene (reference sequence). CDR3 region: CASSGVVGTYEQYF.

The chain combines TRBV10-3 with TRBJ1-1. The CDR3 sequence is 13 residues long. The nucleotide record is missing. CDR1 is ENHRY, CDR2 SYGVKD, per germline. The CDR3 sequence: CAISERGNTEAFF.

This chain joins TRBV28 and TRBJ1-4; the TRBD1 assignment by TCRdb is unverifiable without DNA. The CDR3 sequence is 15 residues long. There is no recorded DNA. Germline assignment: CDR1 MDHEN and CDR2 SYDVKM. The CDR3 loop reads CASSLDPGHYEKLFF. Full variable domain (rest looked up from reference TRBV28 and TRBJ1-4): DVKVTQSSRYLVKRTGEKVFLECVQDMDHENMFWYRQDPGLGLRLIYFSYDVKMKEKGDIPEGYSVSREKKERFSLILESASTNQTSMYLCASSLDPGHYEKLFFGSGTQLSVL.

The chain uses TRBV19 and TRBJ1-3; as DNA is missing, the TRBD1 call by TCRdb cannot be tested. This CDR3 has 16 amino acids. No DNA sequence was recorded. Germline values: CDR1 LNHDA, CDR2 SQIVND (reference sequence). The CDR3 region is CASSTNRGSSGNTIYF.